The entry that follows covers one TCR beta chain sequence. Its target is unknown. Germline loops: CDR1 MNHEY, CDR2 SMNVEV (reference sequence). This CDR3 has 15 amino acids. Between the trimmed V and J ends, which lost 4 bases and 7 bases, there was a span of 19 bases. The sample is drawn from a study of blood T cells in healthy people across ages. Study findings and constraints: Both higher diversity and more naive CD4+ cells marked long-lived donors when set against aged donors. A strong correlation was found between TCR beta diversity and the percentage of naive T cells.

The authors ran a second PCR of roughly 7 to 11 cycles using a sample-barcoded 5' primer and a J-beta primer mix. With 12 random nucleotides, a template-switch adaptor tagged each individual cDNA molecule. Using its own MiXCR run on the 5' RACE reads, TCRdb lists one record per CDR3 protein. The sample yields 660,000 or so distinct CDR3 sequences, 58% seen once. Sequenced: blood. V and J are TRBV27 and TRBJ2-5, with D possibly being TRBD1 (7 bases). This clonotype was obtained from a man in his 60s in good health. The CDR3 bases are TGTGCCAGCAGTTCTCAGGGGGGTGGAGTGGGGACCCAGTACTTC. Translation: CASSSQGGGVGTQYF.